The 9 T cell receptor beta chains below were found in one sample sequenced in a study of post-analysis software for immune sequencing data. Study results and limitations: Controls showed lower frequencies than patients for five TRBV segments, and TRBV5-6, TRBV5-1 and TRBV20-1 were among these.

Sequencing libraries made from TCR beta cDNA carried unique molecular identifiers. TCRdb itself ran the PCR reads through MiXCR, one entry per CDR3 protein. The table has 600,000 to 700,000 distinct CDR3 sequences, 55% to 70% seen once; the top ten hold approximately 10%. Antigens for these TCRs are unknown. The sequenced sample consisted of blood. The receptors derive from a girl aged 2 to 10 with multiple sclerosis.

This chain links TRBV4-1 with TRBJ1-2; D not certain. Germline V gene data show CDR1 as MGHRA and CDR2 as YSYEKL. Trimming stripped 1 base from V and 4 bases from J, with 10 bases between. The CDR3 has 14 amino acids. This chain's CDR3 is CASSQVGPRYGYTF. The CDR3 DNA reads TGCGCCAGCAGCCAAGTAGGACCTCGCTATGGCTACACCTTC.

This CDR3 is CASSSIAGSYEQYF. CDR3 DNA: TGCGCCAGCAGCTCTATAGCTGGGAGCTACGAGCAGTACTTC. J is TRBJ2-5 and V is TRBV5-1, with D maybe TRBD2 (5 bases). TRBJ2-7 explains the end of the DNA better; the J call may be wrong. The germline V gene encodes CDR1 SGHRS and CDR2 YFSETQ. The length of the CDR3 is 14 residues.

This clonotype was observed a handful of times. The V and J genes are TRBV12-3 or TRBV12-4 and TRBJ2-7; 8 bases agree with TRBD1. CDR3 size: 12 residues. Germline trimming cut 3 bases from V and 10 bases from J; bases unmatched to any gene: 5. Here the CDR3 DNA reads TGTGCCAGCAGTTTCGGTACAGGGGGACAGTACTTC. Encoded protein: CASSFGTGGQYF.

V usage is TRBV5-1 and J usage is TRBJ1-2, with 7 bases aligning to TRBD1. The germline gives CDR1 SGHRS, CDR2 YFSETQ. CDR3 length: 17 amino acids. The ends lost 2 bases at V and 2 bases at J; junction bases unmatched: 12. CDR3 sequence: CASSLTGAATENYGYTF. The CDR3 nucleotides read TGCGCCAGCAGCTTAACAGGGGCTGCTACGGAAAACTATGGCTACACCTTC.

V is TRBV7-9 and J is TRBJ1-6; D is ambiguous. CDR1 is SEHNR and CDR2 is FQNEAQ in the germline V gene (reference sequence). The CDR3 spans 14 residues. The V and J ends lost 1 base and 11 bases respectively, with 12 bases between them. CDR3 sequence: CASSLGPGSAPLHF. CDR3 bases: TGTGCCAGCAGCTTAGGCCCGGGTTCGGCACCCCTCCACTTT.

V usage is TRBV12-3 or TRBV12-4 and J usage is TRBJ2-6; no reliable D call. Deletions cut 5 bases from V and 4 bases from J, with 12 bases between. The CDR3 totals 15 residues. This chain's CDR3 is CASSTSGSGANVLTF. Here the CDR3 DNA reads TGTGCCAGCAGTACCTCCGGTTCCGGGGCCAACGTCCTGACTTTC.

The rearrangement links TRBV29-1 to TRBJ2-3; 7 bases are shared with TRBD2. There are 14 residues in the CDR3. Trimming removed 1 base from V and 2 bases from J; junction bases left unmatched: 3. Germline V CDR1 and CDR2: SQVTM, ANQGSEA. The CDR3 region has the DNA TGCAGCGTTGAAGGTAGCGGGTACACAGATACGCAGTATTTT. It is translated as CSVEGSGYTDTQYF.

CDR3 protein: CASSLGHTGNTEAFF. CDR3 DNA: TGTGCCAGCAGCTTAGGGCACACAGGGAACACTGAAGCTTTCTTT. The rearrangement joins TRBV7-6 to TRBJ1-1, with a possible D match to TRBD1 (5 bases). CDR3 length: 15 amino acids. Trimming pared 1 base from V and 1 base from J, leaving 10 bases between. Germline V gives CDR1 SGHVS, CDR2 FNYEAQ.

V gene TRBV12-3 or TRBV12-4 combines with J gene TRBJ2-6; D is unresolved. The V gene lost 6 bases and the J gene lost 0 bases, with 15 bases spanning the gap. The CDR3 length is 17 residues. CDR3: CASSQNLLSSGANVLTF. DNA of the CDR3: TGTGCCAGCAGCCAAAACCTACTAAGCTCTGGGGCCAACGTCCTGACTTTC.